The present T cell receptor (beta chain) was sequenced within a study of blood T cell repertoires in COVID-19 (dated by TCRdb to 2018 to 2020). The study in broad terms: The collaborator samples originated in the United States, Italy and Spain and spanned the acute and convalescent phases of COVID-19. The material from the prospective study consisted of cDNA or gDNA derived from T cells, B-cell-depleted T cells, or PBMCs. Subjects who had been exposed to COVID-19, were actively infected with it, or had recovered from it provided the deeply sampled blood TCRbeta repertoires that made up the dataset. The repertoires were made available in a free public database intended to serve as a resource for research on the immune response to SARS-CoV-2. Samples came from the ongoing ImmuneRACE study (first 160 participants) plus 1,254 subjects from 6 global collaborators. Sample metadata almost always included a de-identified subject ID, COVID-19 status, age in years and sex. Where HLA class I and class II types were available, the types were taken from metadata supplied by the sample provider, not from assay-based typing. The paper as a whole reports these results and caveats: Clinical and demographic metadata were provided uncurated, with the amount varying by source and participant.

Collaborating institutions collected whole blood in K2EDTA tubes following their own protocols. For TCRbeta analysis, collaborator samples were shipped as frozen whole blood, as isolated PBMCs, or as DNA extracted from either sample type. The immunoSEQ Assay, a bias-controlled multiplex PCR, was used to amplify TCRbeta CDR3 regions from genomic DNA. In the authors' own workflow: The number of nucleated cells in each sample was estimated from the amplification of reference gene primers within the assay. To quantify the absolute abundance of each unique TCRbeta CDR3 rearrangement, sequence reads were collapsed and filtered. For each sample, productive Simpson clonality was calculated as the square root of Simpson's diversity index across productive rearrangements. In TCRdb, the immuneACCESS table is reduced to in-frame sequences with V and J assigned. These tables do not hold every clone; where another copy was compared, an unresolved V gene accounts for under half, and the others remain unexplained. The D gene and trimming were derived from the DNA, and the V and J assignments and clone size from that table. This sample has fewer than 150,000 clones in its table, and 85% to 90% of those were observed once. The biggest ten clones account for roughly 5.4% of the sample.

Details on this clone: What antigen it recognizes has not been identified. Per-base quality was not reported, and no clone a single base away is much larger than it.

The CDR3 runs 15 amino acids, cysteine and phenylalanine included. Of the read, only the CDR3 DNA is kept; its 45 bases are in frame from base 1. V trim: 3 bases; J trim: 0 bases; unmatched bases: 5. According to the germline V gene (reference sequence), CDR1 reads GTSNPN and CDR2 reads SVGIG. The TCR sequence derives from a human donor in a cohort sampled during active COVID-19. Sequenced sample: peripheral blood. The chain is encoded by TRBV30 joined to TRBJ2-3, and 8 bases in between align with TRBD2. The nucleotide sequence reads TGTGCCTGGAGAAAACTAGCGGCTAGCACAGATACGCAGTATTTT. Its protein product is CAWRKLAASTDTQYF.